This entry concerns a single TCR beta chain. The CDR3 spans 19 residues. CDR1 and CDR2 (germline): KGHSH, LQKENI. V lost 2 bases to trimming and J lost 0 bases; unmatched junction nucleotides: 8. TCRdb re-analysed the reads in MiXCR, keeping a single row per CDR3 protein. The sample yields around 270,000 distinct CDR3 sequences, 9.1% seen once. This entry comes from a study of T cell repertoires in cytomegalovirus infection. This rearrangement joins TRBV18 to TRBJ1-6, with TRBD1 matching over 9 bases. Sequenced sample: PBMCs. This TCR derives from a human donor in good health (CMV status not recorded). Some clones in this sample may be carry-over from other donors' samples. The CDR3 coding sequence is TGTGCCAGCTCACCAACAGGGGGCCAGGTTGGCTCCTATAATTCACCCCTCCACTTT. Translation gives CASSPTGGQVGSYNSPLHF.